The entry below gives a single T cell receptor (beta chain) sequence along with its context. Its antigen remains unidentified. Germline CDR1 and CDR2: SQVTM and ANQGSEA. This CDR3 is 12 amino acids long. V lost 5 bases to trimming and J lost 5 bases, with 9 bases between them. Primers used in a second PCR of roughly 6 to 12 cycles were a sample-barcoded 5' primer and a J-beta primer mix. One entry per CDR3 protein, called by TCRdb with MiXCR from the 5' RACE reads. The sample lists hundreds of thousands of distinct CDR3 sequences, roughly 58% seen once, with around 37% in the top ten. This specimen comes from a study of blood T cells in healthy people across ages. As for the study in general: Template switching recovered approximately one barcoded beta molecule for every two T cells.

Roughly 10 milliliters was the volume of peripheral blood drawn from each donor. Study-wide findings and caveats: Roughly linear age-related decline in beta diversity appeared, significant by age around 40. Donors of long life had a larger count of naive CD4+ cells and greater diversity than aged donors.

The gene calls are TRBV29-1 and TRBJ2-2; unclear D gene. This TCR derives from a man between 60 and 70 years old in good health. Sequenced sample: blood. The CDR3 spells CSVRQGTGELFF. The CDR3 DNA is TGCAGCGTTAGACAAGGGACCGGGGAGCTGTTTTTT.